What follows is one T cell receptor beta chain and its context. CDR1 and CDR2 from the germline V gene are SEHNR and FQNEAQ (reference sequence). The CDR3 has 16 residues. The trim removed 3 bases at V and 0 bases at J, leaving 5 bases unmatched. This entry belongs to a study of blood T cell repertoires in COVID-19. TCRdb's table, derived via immunoSEQ multiplex PCR, lists solely in-frame clones and lacks some. The sample has 150,000 to 200,000 clones, 70% to 85% seen once; the top ten hold less than 15%. The chain is built from TRBV7-9 and TRBJ1-5, with 7 bases lining up with TRBD1. The sequence was collected from a man aged 45-60 years who had recovered from COVID-19. Sequencing used PBMCs or T cells enriched from blood (not recorded which). CDR3 amino acids: CASSLGQLDSNQPQHF. The CDR3 nucleotides are TGTGCCAGCAGCTTGGGACAGCTTGATAGCAATCAGCCCCAGCATTTT.